Reported below is one T cell receptor (beta chain). This clonotype was counted many times. The antigen it binds to is not known. No base qualities exist here, and no much larger clone lies one base off it. Read against the paper, the sample's treatment or condition label means: allogeneic hematopoietic cell transplantation with graft depleted of TCRalphabeta T cells and CD19 B cells. Transplant recipients were children who received TCRalphabeta/CD19-depleted allogeneic hematopoietic cell grafts. V lost 3 bases and J lost 8 bases; the stretch between them is 20 bases long. CDR1 and CDR2 were assigned from the germline V gene as SNHLY and FYNNEI. Measured from the cysteine to the phenylalanine, the CDR3 is 16 residues long. The CDR3 DNA has 48 bases and is translated from base 1. This sample is drawn from a study of T-cell reconstitution after alpha-beta-depleted transplantation in children (dated by TCRdb to 2016 to 2017). For the wider study: Using TCR repertoire profiling, the study quantitatively followed how T-cell immune reconstitution unfolded in children after TCRalphabeta/CD19-depleted allogeneic hematopoietic cell transplantation. The full study reports these points: Over subsequent months, a decline in hyperexpanded clone frequencies was noted, and after one year, T-cell counts and TCRbeta diversity were mostly ascribed to newly produced T cells. In some patients, the high TCRbeta diversity seen at day 60 was put down to recipient T cells and intrathymic progenitors that had survived conditioning. Apparently early alphabetaT-cell count recovery about two months after transplant reportedly relied on only several hundred rapidly expanded clones derived from non-depleted graft cells.

The library was prepared using PCR. These reads were obtained on an Illumina HiSeq 2500. Molecular barcoding was employed in the preparation of TCR libraries, with unique molecular identifiers being used to normalize TCRbeta repertoire quantification. TCRdb ran its own pipeline on the public reads, namely fastp trimming at Q25 and MiXCR clone calling, and kept in-frame beta chains. Each record represents a unique CDR3 protein, reported with the most common genes and DNA among its rows. The sample data list 200,000 or so distinct CDR3 sequences, and roughly 6.3% of these were observed just once. The ten largest clones represent about 5% of the sample.

The V and J genes are TRBV2 and TRBJ2-4; the best D guess is TRBD1, with 6 bases matching. The receptor's source is a girl in the first two years of life with combined immunodeficiency, due to receive a stem cell transplant. The sample here was PBMCs, taken before TCRalphabeta/CD19-depleted stem cell transplant. In nucleotides, the sequence is TGTGCCAGCAGTGATCCAGGGGTCACAGGGTTAGACATTCAGTACTTC. Translated, this gives CASSDPGVTGLDIQYF.